This TCR beta chain was sequenced for a study of metastatic and nonmetastatic thyroid tumors. As for the study in general: From malignant and benign thyroid patients, repertoires in blood and in tumor or nodule tissue were compared.

TCRdb re-clonotyped the PCR reads via MiXCR. This sample has around 20,000 clones, with about 16% found just once. Not a single patient had been given any form of treatment at any point before undergoing thyroid surgery. This clone was detected ten times or more. A much larger clone lies one base from this, so it may be a read error. The sample contains more than one DNA sequence encoding this CDR3. The receptor was derived from a female donor with papillary thyroid cancer or a benign thyroid nodule (not recorded which). Some clones in this sample may be carry-over from other donors' samples. The sequenced sample was tumor tissue.

CDR3 sequence: CATSRDWRLSYNEQFF. The CDR3 DNA reads as TGTGCCACCAGCAGAGACTGGCGTCTCTCCTACAATGAGCAGTTCTTC. The chain has TRBV15 and TRBJ2-1; no firm D call. This CDR3 region has 16 residues. The V end lost 0 bases, the J end lost 0 bases, and 9 bases lay between the germline ends. CDR1 and CDR2 from the germline V gene are LNHNV and YYDKDF (reference sequence).